These 25 T cell receptor beta chains originate from one sample sequenced in a study of response to subunit inactivated influenza vaccine. TCRdb reanalysed the RT-PCR reads using MiXCR and keeps one entry per CDR3 protein. The sample records under 750,000 distinct CDR3 sequences, around 11% being singletons. The specimen comprised PBMCs from blood, sampled on the day of vaccination. The source is a man aged 45-65 years who received an inactivated influenza vaccine.

This clonotype was counted many times. The chain is built from TRBV28 and TRBJ2-7; TRBD1 aligns across 12 bases. With V trimmed by 5 bases and J by 4 bases, 9 bases remained unmatched. Germline CDR1 is MDHEN and CDR2 is SYDVKM. The CDR3 contains 16 residues. The CDR3 spells CASSLKVGQGAYEQYF. In DNA form, the CDR3 reads TGTGCCAGCAGTCTAAAGGTGGGACAGGGGGCTTACGAGCAGTACTTC.

Remarks on this clonotype: The DNA is omitted, as the CDR3 cannot be located on it reliably, and the CDR3 follows TCRdb's listing. The chain carries TRBV5-1 and TRBJ1-1. The CDR3 extends over 17 residues, inclusive of both ends. CDR1 SGHRS and CDR2 YFSETQ come from the germline V gene. The CDR3 reads CASSLVLWERMNTEAFF.

The chain employs TRBV20-1 and TRBJ2-1, with 11 bases identical to TRBD2. CDR3 length: 16 residues. The junction had 4 bases not matched to a gene; V was cut back by 1 base and J by 2 bases. The germline gives CDR1 DFQATT, CDR2 SNEGSKA (reference sequence). CDR3 bases: TGCAGTGCTAGAGGATGGGGACTAGCGGCCTACAATGAGCAGTTCTTC. Its translation is CSARGWGLAAYNEQFF.

At least ten counts were recorded for this clonotype. The chain couples TRBV9 to TRBJ2-1, with 10 positions matching TRBD2. V shed 6 bases, J shed 1 base, and the junction held 13 bases outside the gene matches. Germline CDR1 SGDLS, CDR2 YYNGEE. The CDR3 is made up of 18 amino acids. The CDR3 loop is CASIESASGSFSYNEQFF. The CDR3 DNA sequence: TGTGCCAGCATCGAGTCGGCTAGCGGGAGTTTTTCCTACAATGAGCAGTTCTTC.

This clonotype has just a few counts. V gene TRBV4-1 combines with J gene TRBJ2-7; D remains unclear. This CDR3 is 16 amino acids long. V was cut by 0 bases and J by 0 bases, with 12 bases left in between. Germline-derived CDR1 and CDR2 are MGHRA and YSYEKL. The DNA for the CDR3 is TGCGCCAGCAGCCAAGAGACGGACGCGAGCTCCTACGAGCAGTACTTC. It translates to CASSQETDASSYEQYF.

V gene TRBV7-6 combines with J gene TRBJ2-7, with D unresolved. The V gene's germline CDR1 is SGHVS and CDR2 FNYEAQ. The CDR3 loop spans 15 amino acids. The V end was cut by 1 base, the J end by 2 bases, with 12 bases between. The CDR3 here is CASSLVTQPAYEQYF. The CDR3 DNA follows: TGTGCCAGCAGCTTAGTAACTCAGCCCGCCTACGAGCAGTACTTC. The whole variable domain, filled in from reference TRBV7-6 and TRBJ2-7, reads GAGVSQSPRYKVTKRGQDVALRCDPISGHVSLYWYRQALGQGPEFLTYFNYEAQQDKSGLPNDRFSAERPEGSISTLTIQRTEQRDSAMYRCASSLVTQPAYEQYFGPGTRLTVT.

This clonotype appeared many times. The chain couples TRBV5-1 to TRBJ2-3; 7 nucleotides agree with TRBD2. Germline V gives CDR1 SGHRS, CDR2 YFSETQ. The CDR3 contains 13 residues. V lost 6 bases, J lost 0 bases, and 1 base stayed unmatched. CDR3 in DNA: TGCGCCAGCAATAGCGGGAGCACAGATACGCAGTATTTT. Its protein is CASNSGSTDTQYF.

The rearrangement links TRBV5-1 to TRBJ2-3; D perhaps matches TRBD2 (5 bases). V was shortened by 3 bases and J by 5 bases, with 7 bases between the two germline ends. Germline loops: CDR1 SGHRS, CDR2 YFSETQ. The CDR3 runs 12 residues. This chain's CDR3 is CASSYGLDTQYF. For the CDR3, the DNA is TGCGCCAGCAGCTACGGACTAGATACGCAGTATTTT.

This chain joins TRBV27 and TRBJ2-7; weak D call: TRBD1 (6 bases). Trimming pared 5 bases from V and 6 bases from J, leaving 14 bases between. Germline values: CDR1 MNHEY, CDR2 SMNVEV (reference sequence). The CDR3 is 13 amino acids. The CDR3 region has the DNA TGTGCCAGCAGTCCCACCCTCAGGGGCGAGCAGTACTTC. This translates into CASSPTLRGEQYF.

The chain is built from TRBV29-1 and TRBJ1-1, with unresolved D. Germline V gene lookup returns CDR1 SQVTM and CDR2 ANQGSEA. This CDR3 comprises 13 residues. Trimming shortened V by 5 bases and J by 6 bases, and 16 bases separated the two germline ends. CDR3 residues: CSVNGEVIAEAFF. DNA of the CDR3: TGCAGCGTTAATGGGGAGGTAATCGCTGAAGCTTTCTTT. Supplemented by reference TRBV29-1 and TRBJ1-1, the full variable domain reads SAVISQKPSRDICQRGTSLTIQCQVDSQVTMMFWYRQQPGQSLTLIATANQGSEATYESGFVIDKFPISRPNLTFSTLTVSNMSPEDSSIYLCSVNGEVIAEAFFGQGTRLTVV.

This clonotype was counted only a few times. V gene TRBV5-5 combines with J gene TRBJ2-3; D unresolved. The CDR3 is made up of 16 amino acids. Germline-derived CDR1 and CDR2 are SGHKS and YYEKEE (reference sequence). Trimming left V 4 bases short and J 2 bases short, with 17 bases between. Written as DNA, the CDR3 is TGTGCCAGCAGCCTCCCGGGCAACCCCCCCACAGATACGCAGTATTTT. Translated: CASSLPGNPPTDTQYF.

V is TRBV4-1 and J is TRBJ2-7; D possibly corresponds to TRBD1 (5 bases). Germline assignment: CDR1 MGHRA and CDR2 YSYEKL. The CDR3 is 15 amino acids. V dropped 1 base and J dropped 6 bases, with 16 bases sitting between them. The CDR3 protein is CASSQGARDWIEQYF. In DNA form, the CDR3 reads TGCGCCAGCAGCCAAGGGGCCAGGGATTGGATCGAGCAGTACTTC.

The chain carries TRBV10-3 and TRBJ2-7, with D uncertain. There are 14 residues in the CDR3. Germline CDR1 ENHRY, CDR2 SYGVKD. V lost 0 bases and J 6 bases, leaving 12 bases between the germline ends. CDR3 sequence reads: CAISESTQRTEQYF. The CDR3 DNA follows: TGTGCCATCAGTGAGTCGACTCAGAGGACCGAGCAGTACTTC.

Notes on this clonotype: Just one base apart from a much larger clone, this may be a read error. J is TRBJ2-5 and V is TRBV4-2; 7 bases line up with TRBD2. With V trimmed by 0 bases and J by 4 bases, 8 bases remained unmatched. The CDR3 consists of 16 residues. Germline CDR1 LGHNA, CDR2 YNFKEQ. CDR3 residues: CASSQDASGEGETQYF. In nucleotides, the CDR3 is TGTGCCAGCAGCCAAGATGCCAGCGGGGAAGGAGAGACCCAGTACTTC.

On this clonotype itself: The junction departs from the called germline gene at one end, perhaps through a read error. The CDR3 loop is CASRQGLAFNEQFF. The CDR3 DNA reads TGCGCCAGCCGCCAAGGACTAGCGTTTAATGAGCAGTTCTTC. The V and J genes are TRBV4-3 and TRBJ2-1, with 9 bases that match TRBD2. The CDR3 has 14 amino acids. The germline gives CDR1 LGHNA, CDR2 YSLEER.

This clonotype was counted many times. J is TRBJ2-1 and V is TRBV5-1; a weak D match, TRBD2 (6 bases). The CDR3 loop spans 16 amino acids. CDR1 is SGHRS and CDR2 is YFSETQ in the germline V gene. The V end was cut by 1 base, the J end by 5 bases, with 16 bases between. CDR3 sequence reads: CASSLWGVGGDNEQFF. CDR3 bases: TGCGCCAGCAGCTTGTGGGGCGTGGGGGGAGACAATGAGCAGTTCTTC.

The chain is built from TRBV30 and TRBJ2-2; D not certain. The CDR3 runs 13 residues. Germline V gene lookup returns CDR1 GTSNPN and CDR2 SVGIG (reference sequence). V lost 5 bases to trimming and J lost 0 bases, with 7 bases between them. CDR3 DNA: TGTGCCTGGTGTATACCGAACACCGGGGAGCTGTTTTTT. This translates into CAWCIPNTGELFF.

At least ten counts were recorded for this clonotype. The chain joins TRBV29-1 to TRBJ2-1; D remains unclear. CDR1 is SQVTM and CDR2 is ANQGSEA in the germline V gene. The CDR3 runs 10 residues. The V and J ends lost 4 bases and 9 bases respectively, with 7 bases between them. The CDR3 DNA follows: TGCAGCGTTGCTCTGGGTGAGCAGTTCTTC. It is translated as CSVALGEQFF.

V usage is TRBV20-1 and J usage is TRBJ1-5; TRBD1 might be the D (6 bases). V shed 3 bases and J shed 0 bases, with 12 bases lying between them. Looked up from germline, CDR1 is DFQATT and CDR2 is SNEGSKA (reference sequence). The CDR3 contains 15 residues. The CDR3 loop reads CSASKGGDSNQPQHF. CDR3 bases: TGCAGTGCTAGTAAAGGGGGGGATAGCAATCAGCCCCAGCATTTT.

The J gene is TRBJ2-4, the V gene TRBV19, with 8 bases identical to TRBD1. J was trimmed by 1 base and V by 1 base; bases with no gene match: 12. The CDR3 sequence is 19 residues long. Germline V lookup: CDR1 LNHDA, CDR2 SQIVND (reference sequence). The CDR3 nucleotides read TGTGCCAGTAGTATAGGGCTAAAACAGGGGGTGAGGGCCAAAAACATTCAGTACTTC. It yields the protein CASSIGLKQGVRAKNIQYF.

This clonotype was observed at least ten times. The chain has TRBV14 and TRBJ2-7, with 7 nucleotides matching TRBD1. The CDR3 totals 13 residues. With 4 bases clipped from V and 5 bases from J, the junction kept 5 bases outside the gene matches. Germline CDR1 is SGHDN and CDR2 is FVKESK. CDR3 loop: CASSRQGSNEQYF. The CDR3 nucleotides are TGTGCCAGCAGCCGACAGGGTAGCAACGAGCAGTACTTC.

This clonotype was detected ten times or more. This chain uses TRBV6-1 with TRBJ2-2, with 14 bases that match TRBD2. V was clipped by 7 bases and J by 4 bases; unmatched bases: 14. In germline, CDR1 is MNHNS, CDR2 SASEGT. CDR3 length equals 19 residues. Here the CDR3 reads CASKKGQPGLAGVTGELFF. The CDR3 DNA reads as TGTGCCAGCAAAAAGGGCCAACCGGGACTAGCGGGAGTCACCGGGGAGCTGTTTTTT.

This clonotype was counted many times. The chain recombines TRBV7-2 with TRBJ1-6; D is unclear. The CDR3 covers 14 residues. Trimming pared 2 bases from V and 7 bases from J, leaving 9 bases between. Germline V gene sequence: CDR1 SGHTA, CDR2 FQGNSA. CDR3 loop: CASSLKGGNSPLHF. The CDR3 DNA reads as TGTGCCAGCAGCTTAAAGGGAGGGAATTCACCCCTCCACTTT. The full variable domain, with the rest looked up from reference TRBV7-2 and TRBJ1-6, is GAGVSQSPSNKVTEKGKDVELRCDPISGHTALYWYRQSLGQGLEFLIYFQGNSAPDKSGLPSDRFSAERTGGSVSTLTIQRTQQEDSAVYLCASSLKGGNSPLHFGNGTRLTVT.

The V call is TRBV6-2 or TRBV6-3, the J call TRBJ2-4; 8 bases match TRBD1. Trimming at V came to 5 bases and at J to 7 bases, leaving 10 bases not matched to a gene. CDR1 and CDR2 from the germline V gene are MNHEY and SVGEGT. This CDR3 is built from 15 residues. In DNA, the CDR3 is TGTGCCAGCAGTCACGGGCAGGGGGCCGGTAACATTCAGTACTTC. It yields the protein CASSHGQGAGNIQYF.

This clonotype has only a few counts. The chain has TRBV6-1 and TRBJ1-6; D is possibly TRBD1 (5 bases). Germline CDR1 and CDR2: MNHNS and SASEGT. The CDR3 has 18 amino acids. The V end was cut by 6 bases, the J end by 0 bases, with 18 bases between. The CDR3 loop is CASSKEGRFSSYNSPLHF. The CDR3 nucleotides read TGTGCCAGCAGCAAAGAGGGACGGTTTTCCTCCTATAATTCACCCCTCCACTTT.